Detailed here is one T cell receptor (beta chain). The data were taken from a study of low-dose radiotherapy and immunotherapy resistance in tumors. Priming of first-strand cDNA relied on TRAV- and TRBV-specific primers (covering alpha and beta chains). For amplifying TCRs, the PCR ran for 20 to 25 cycles with Phusion, which was used together with a constant-region primer and the adapter on the V primers. From the reads, TCRdb called clonotypes with MiXCR, one entry per CDR3 protein. In the table there are 12,000 to 15,000 distinct CDR3 sequences, under 80% of which are singletons. This sequence was found in a human donor with advanced metastatic prostate, ovarian, gallbladder or colorectal cancer (not recorded which). This table probably holds off-target reads from a library built for another chain.

CDR3 sequence: CSAGQPRVDTQYF. CDR3 sequence (DNA): TGCAGTGCGGGACAGCCGAGAGTTGATACGCAGTATTTT. The chain employs TRBV20-1 and TRBJ2-3, with 7 positions matching TRBD1. The CDR3 has 13 amino acids. In germline, CDR1 is DFQATT, CDR2 SNEGSKA (reference sequence). The J segment lost 6 bases and the V segment lost 6 bases, leaving 9 bases of the junction unmatched.